This TCR delta chain was profiled in a study of gamma-delta T cells after stem cell transplantation. This clone rates as medium-sized. TCRdb reanalysed the RT-PCR reads with CATT. The sample shows about 1,300 delta-chain clones, about 30% of them seen only once. Sequencing used gamma-delta T cells. This TCR was recovered from a human donor. It is not recorded whose cells these are; they may come from a transplant donor.

The CDR3 DNA is TGTGCCTGTGACCTGGGAGATAGTCCGTGTAAACTCATCTTT. It codes for CACDLGDSPCKLIF. This chain links TRDV2 with TRDJ1; D possibly uses TRDD1 or TRDD3 (5 bases each). This CDR3 comprises 14 residues. V was clipped by 3 bases and J by 7 bases, with 17 bases between them. Germline CDR1 is GEAIGNYY and CDR2 is EKD.